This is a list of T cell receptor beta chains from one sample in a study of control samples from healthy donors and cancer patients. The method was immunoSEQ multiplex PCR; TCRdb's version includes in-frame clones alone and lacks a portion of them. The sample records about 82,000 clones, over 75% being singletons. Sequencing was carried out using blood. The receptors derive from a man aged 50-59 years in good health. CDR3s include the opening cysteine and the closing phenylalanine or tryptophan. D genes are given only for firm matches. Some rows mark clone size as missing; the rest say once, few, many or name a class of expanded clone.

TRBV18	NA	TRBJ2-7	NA	CASSRDSKSYEQYF	TGTGCCAGCTCCCGGGACTCGAAATCCTACGAGCAGTACTTC
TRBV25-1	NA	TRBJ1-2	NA	CASSEPPDYGYTF	TGTGCCAGCAGTGAGCCTCCTGATTATGGCTACACCTTC
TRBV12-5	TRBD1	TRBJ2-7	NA	CASGQRTGPYEQYF	TGTGCTAGTGGTCAGCGGACAGGACCCTACGAGCAGTACTTC
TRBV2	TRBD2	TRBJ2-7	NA	CASSPERGGTYEQYF	TGTGCCAGCAGTCCAGAGCGGGGGGGTACCTACGAGCAGTACTTC
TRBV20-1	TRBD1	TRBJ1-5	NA	CSASKGQGSDNQPQHF	TGCAGTGCTAGTAAGGGACAGGGGAGTGATAATCAGCCCCAGCATTTT
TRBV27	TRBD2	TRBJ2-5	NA	CASSLKLAGGSETQYF	TGTGCCAGCAGTTTAAAGCTAGCGGGGGGTTCAGAGACCCAGTACTTC
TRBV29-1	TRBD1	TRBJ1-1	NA	CSAARGQGSGGDEAFF	TGCAGCGCCGCCCGGGGACAGGGATCGGGTGGGGATGAAGCTTTCTTT
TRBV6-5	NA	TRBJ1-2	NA	CASRTPSREDGYTF	TGTGCCAGCAGGACCCCGAGCAGGGAGGACGGCTACACCTTC
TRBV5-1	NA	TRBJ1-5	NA	CASSRLPGSNQPQHF	TGTGCCAGCAGCCGACTCCCAGGGAGCAATCAGCCCCAGCATTTT
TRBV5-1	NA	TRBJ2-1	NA	CASSPGAGGYNEQFF	TGCGCCAGCAGTCCCGGGGCGGGCGGGTACAATGAGCAGTTCTTC
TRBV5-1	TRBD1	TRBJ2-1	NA	CASRSGQEYNEQFF	TGCGCCAGCAGATCCGGACAGGAATACAATGAGCAGTTCTTC
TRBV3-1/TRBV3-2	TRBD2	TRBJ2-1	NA	CASSPRGGGDHNEQFF	TGTGCCAGCAGCCCCCGGGGCGGGGGGGACCACAATGAGCAGTTCTTC
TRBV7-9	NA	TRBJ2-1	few	CASSIMGYNEQFF	TGTGCCAGCAGCATCATGGGCTACAATGAGCAGTTCTTC
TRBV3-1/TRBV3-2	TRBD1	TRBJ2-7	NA	CASSQGRGGAYEQYF	TGTGCCAGCAGCCAAGGGCGAGGGGGCGCCTACGAGCAGTACTTC
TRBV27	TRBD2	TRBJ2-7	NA	CASSAGRSTYEQYF	TGTGCCAGCAGTGCCGGGAGGTCCACCTACGAGCAGTACTTC
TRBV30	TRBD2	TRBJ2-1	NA	CAWRTSGAYNEQFF	TGTGCCTGGCGGACTAGCGGGGCGTACAATGAGCAGTTCTTC
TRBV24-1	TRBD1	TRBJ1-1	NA	CATSDGRGNEAFF	TGTGCCACCAGTGACGGCAGGGGGAATGAAGCTTTCTTT
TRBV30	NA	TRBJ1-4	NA	CAWSGTYIVPPATNEKLFF	TGTGCCTGGAGCGGTACATATATCGTCCCGCCGGCAACTAATGAAAAACTGTTTTTT
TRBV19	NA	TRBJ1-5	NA	CASVDGRGSQPQHF	TGTGCCAGTGTAGACGGACGGGGGAGTCAGCCCCAGCATTTT
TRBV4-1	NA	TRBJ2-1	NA	CASSQGRTRDYNEQFF	TGCGCCAGCAGCCAAGGGCGGACCAGGGACTACAATGAGCAGTTCTTC
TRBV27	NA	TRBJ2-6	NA	CASSLRGPTSSGANVLTF	TGTGCCAGCAGTTTAAGAGGGCCGACCTCCTCTGGGGCCAACGTCCTGACTTTC
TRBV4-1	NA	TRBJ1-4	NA	CASSRLIREKLFF	TGCGCCAGCAGCCGATTAATACGGGAAAAACTGTTTTTT
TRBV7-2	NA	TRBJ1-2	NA	CASSPRTEDYGYTF	TGTGCCAGCAGTCCGAGGACAGAGGACTATGGCTACACCTTC
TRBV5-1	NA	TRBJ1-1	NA	CASSLSLNTEAFF	TGCGCCAGCAGCCTATCATTGAACACTGAAGCTTTCTTT
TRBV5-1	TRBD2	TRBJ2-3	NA	CASSSASSGGTDTQYF	TGCGCCAGCAGCTCGGCGTCTAGCGGGGGCACAGATACGCAGTATTTT
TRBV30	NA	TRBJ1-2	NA	CAWSGGVYGYTF	TGTGCCTGGAGTGGAGGGGTCTATGGCTACACCTTC
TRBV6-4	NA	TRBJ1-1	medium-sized	CASSDRDTTPNTEAFF	TGTGCCAGCAGTGACCGGGACACTACCCCGAACACTGAAGCTTTCTTT
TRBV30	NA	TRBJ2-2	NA	CAWRTGFSNTGELFF	TGTGCCTGGAGAACAGGGTTTTCGAACACCGGGGAGCTGTTTTTT
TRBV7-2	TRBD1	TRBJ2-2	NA	CASSLGQATNTGELFF	TGTGCCAGCAGCTTGGGACAGGCGACGAACACCGGGGAGCTGTTTTTT
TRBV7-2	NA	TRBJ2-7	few	CASSLLDVSYEQYF	TGTGCCAGCTCCCTCCTGGACGTCTCCTACGAGCAGTACTTC
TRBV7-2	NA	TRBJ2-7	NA	CASSLMSGDGVLYEQYF	TGTGCCAGCAGCTTAATGTCCGGGGACGGCGTTCTTTACGAGCAGTACTTC
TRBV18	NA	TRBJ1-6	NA	CASSPQGPGYNSPLHF	TGTGCCAGCTCACCCCAGGGGCCGGGCTATAATTCACCCCTCCACTTT
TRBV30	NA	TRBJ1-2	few	CAWTVRTDGYTF	TGTGCCTGGACTGTACGGACTGATGGCTACACCTTC
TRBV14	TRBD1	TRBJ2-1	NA	CASSHGQGGRNEQFF	TGTGCCAGCAGCCATGGACAGGGGGGGAGGAATGAGCAGTTCTTC
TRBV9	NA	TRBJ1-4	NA	CASSAQNEKLFF	TGTGCCAGCAGCGCCCAGAATGAAAAACTGTTTTTT
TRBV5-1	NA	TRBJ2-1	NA	CASSLFGLYNEQFF	TGCGCCAGCAGCTTGTTTGGACTGTACAATGAGCAGTTCTTC
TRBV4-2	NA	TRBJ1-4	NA	CASSPASRGTNEKLFF	TGTGCCAGCAGCCCTGCAAGCCGTGGAACTAATGAAAAACTGTTTTTT
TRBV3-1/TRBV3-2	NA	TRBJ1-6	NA	CASSQDLANSPLHF	TGTGCCAGCAGCCAAGATTTGGCGAATTCACCCCTCCACTTT
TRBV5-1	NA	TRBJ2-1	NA	CASSLDPRRSTKTYNEQFF	TGCGCCAGCAGCTTGGACCCCCGCAGAAGTACTAAAACCTACAATGAGCAGTTCTTC
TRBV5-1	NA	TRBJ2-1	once	CASSFGQKEYEQFF	TGCGCCAGCAGCTTTGGACAGAAGGAATATGAGCAGTTCTTC
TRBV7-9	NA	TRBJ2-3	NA	CASRTVTGTNTQYF	TGTGCCAGCAGAACCGTTACAGGGACAAATACGCAGTATTTT
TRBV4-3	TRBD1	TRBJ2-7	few	CASSQDRDRGRYEQYF	TGCGCCAGCAGCCAAGATCGGGACAGGGGCCGCTACGAGCAGTACTTC
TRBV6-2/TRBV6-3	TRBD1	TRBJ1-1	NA	CASSAQSGGTEAFF	TGTGCCAGCAGTGCACAATCAGGGGGGACTGAAGCTTTCTTT
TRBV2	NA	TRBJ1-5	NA	CASLDSLFSNQPQHF	TGTGCCAGCCTGGACTCCCTTTTTAGCAATCAGCCCCAGCATTTT
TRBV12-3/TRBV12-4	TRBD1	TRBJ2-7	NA	CASSLTGGEQYF	TGTGCCAGCAGTTTAACAGGGGGCGAGCAGTACTTC
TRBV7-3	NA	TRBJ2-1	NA	CASSLSWVEGNEQFF	TGTGCCAGCAGCTTAAGCTGGGTAGAGGGCAATGAGCAGTTCTTC
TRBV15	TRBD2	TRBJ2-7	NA	CASGLAGVYEQYF	TGTGCCAGCGGACTAGCGGGGGTTTACGAGCAGTACTTC
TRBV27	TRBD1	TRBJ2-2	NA	CASSLFGPAGGGSIGELFF	TGTGCCAGCAGCTTATTCGGCCCGGCAGGGGGCGGTTCGATCGGGGAGCTGTTTTTT
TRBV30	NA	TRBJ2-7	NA	CAWSGGTLSSYEQYF	TGTGCCTGGAGTGGGGGGACCCTCAGCTCCTACGAGCAGTACTTT
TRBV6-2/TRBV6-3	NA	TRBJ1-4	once	CASSPTYIATNEKLFF	TGTGCCAGCAGTCCAACGTACATTGCAACTAATGAAAAACTGTTTTTT
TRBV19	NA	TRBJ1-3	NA	CASSWGRGSGNTIYF	TGTGCCAGTAGTTGGGGCCGGGGCTCTGGAAACACCATATATTTT
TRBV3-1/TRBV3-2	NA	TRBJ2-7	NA	CASSPTPGRSYEQYF	TGTGCCAGCAGCCCCACACCCGGGAGATCCTACGAGCAGTACTTC
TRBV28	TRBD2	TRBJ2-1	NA	CASSSSGLAGWNEQFF	TGTGCCAGCAGTTCGTCGGGACTAGCGGGGTGGAATGAGCAGTTCTTC
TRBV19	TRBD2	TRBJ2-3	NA	CASSSGTTKLDTQYF	TGTGCCAGTAGTTCCGGGACTACCAAATTAGATACGCAGTATTTT